This T cell receptor (beta chain) was documented in a study of blood T cell repertoires in COVID-19. In the study overall: Samples of COVID-19 (acute and convalescent) were obtained from the United States, Italy and Spain. Nucleic acid was either cDNA or gDNA, and it came from T cells, B-cell-depleted T cells, or PBMCs.

In the original processing: Reference gene primer amplification gave nucleated cell count estimates. The data were produced by immunoSEQ multiplex PCR, yet TCRdb's version contains in-frame clones alone and is incomplete. That table supplies the V and J calls and clone size; D and trimming were determined from the DNA. Among fewer than 300,000 clones listed, about 83% were seen once. The CDR3 spans 13 residues. The ends were cut back, 5 bases at V and 6 bases at J, with 11 bases in the middle. CDR1 LNHDA and CDR2 SQIVND come from the germline V gene (reference sequence). The sequence was collected from an older man with acute or convalescent COVID-19. This chain connects TRBV19 to TRBJ1-5; D is possibly TRBD1 (5 bases). Material: peripheral blood. The CDR3 reads CASSPETVQPQHF. The CDR3 nucleotides are TGTGCCAGTAGTCCAGAGACAGTTCAGCCCCAGCATTTT. The full variable domain, its missing parts supplied by reference TRBV19 and TRBJ1-5, is DGGITQSPKYLFRKEGQNVTLSCEQNLNHDAMYWYRQDPGQGLRLIYYSQIVNDFQKGDIAEGYSVSREKKESFPLTVTSAQKNPTAFYLCASSPETVQPQHFGDGTRLSIL.